These T cell receptor beta chains were read from a single sample in a study of control samples from healthy donors and cancer patients. The repertoire was sequenced with immunoSEQ multiplex PCR; TCRdb's copy has only in-frame clones and lacks some. Of approximately 150,000 clones in the sample, 88% are singletons; the top ten hold 1.7%. Sequences were obtained from blood. The receptors shown here come from a man aged 18-30 years in good health. CDR3s include the opening cysteine and the closing phenylalanine or tryptophan. The D gene is left open where the match is weak. Where a row states a size, it is once, few, many or the class of an expanded clone; other rows omit it.

abundance	v_gene	j_gene	d_gene	CDR3nt	CDR3aa
once	TRBV4-3	TRBJ2-7	TRBD1	TGCGCCAGCAGCCACGGATCCGGGACAGGGGACGAGCAGTACTTC	CASSHGSGTGDEQYF
NA	TRBV18	TRBJ2-5	TRBD1	TGTGCCAGCTCACCTTCCGACAGGGGGCCTCGGACCCAGTACTTC	CASSPSDRGPRTQYF
NA	TRBV7-2	TRBJ1-5	NA	TGTGCCAGCAGCTTATCTTGGAATCAGCCCCAGCATTTT	CASSLSWNQPQHF
NA	TRBV12-3/TRBV12-4	TRBJ1-2	NA	TGTGCCAGCAATTTATCCCTACTCTATGGCTACACCTTC	CASNLSLLYGYTF
NA	TRBV6-6	TRBJ1-5	NA	TGTGCCAGCAGTACCTCGGACAGCAATCAGCCCCAGCATTTT	CASSTSDSNQPQHF
NA	TRBV3-1/TRBV3-2	TRBJ2-1	NA	TGTGCCAGCAGCCAAGATAACGACAATGAGCAGTTCTTC	CASSQDNDNEQFF
NA	TRBV4-3	TRBJ1-4	TRBD1	TGCGCCAGCAGCCAACGTCCCGGGACAGGGGAGGGGGATGAAAAACTGTTTTTT	CASSQRPGTGEGDEKLFF
NA	TRBV2	TRBJ2-3	NA	TGTGCCAGCAGTGAGATGGGGATCAACACAGATACGCAGTATTTT	CASSEMGINTDTQYF
NA	TRBV10-3	TRBJ1-4	NA	TGTGCCATCAGTGACGGGTTTTCTGGTGAAAAACTGTTTTTT	CAISDGFSGEKLFF
once	TRBV5-8	TRBJ2-7	TRBD1	TGTGCCAGCAGTCGGACAGGGGCCTACGAGCAGTACTTC	CASSRTGAYEQYF
NA	TRBV19	TRBJ1-5	NA	TGTGCCAGTAGAGGAGGAAATCAGCCCCAGCATTTT	CASRGGNQPQHF
NA	TRBV19	TRBJ2-3	NA	TGTGCCAGTAGTATAGAGGACTCCGGAGCGGATACGCAGTATTTT	CASSIEDSGADTQYF
NA	TRBV6-5	TRBJ2-2	TRBD1	TGTGCCAGCGTTTGGACAGGGGGCACGGGGGAGCTGTTTTTT	CASVWTGGTGELFF
few	TRBV27	TRBJ2-3	NA	TGTGCCAGCAGTTTAACCGCAGGGGTCCCAGATACGCAGTATTTT	CASSLTAGVPDTQYF
NA	TRBV5-6	TRBJ2-7	TRBD1	TGTGCCAGCAGCTTGGGACAGGGGTCCTACGAGCAGTACTTC	CASSLGQGSYEQYF
NA	TRBV6-5	TRBJ1-2	NA	TGTGCCAGCACTGGGGACATAGTCTACTATGGCTACACCTTC	CASTGDIVYYGYTF
NA	TRBV2	TRBJ1-2	NA	TGTGCCAGCACCGCGGAGGGCTCCGGGTGGGCTTATGGCTACACCTTC	CASTAEGSGWAYGYTF
NA	TRBV13	TRBJ1-3	TRBD1	TGTGCCAGCAGCGGGACAGGGTATGGAAACACCATATATTTT	CASSGTGYGNTIYF
NA	TRBV11-2	TRBJ2-7	NA	TGTGCCAGCAGCTTAGCGTCCGGCGGGGCGATCTACGAGCAGTACTTC	CASSLASGGAIYEQYF
NA	TRBV6-5	TRBJ1-5	NA	TGTGCCAGCAAGGGGGTGAGTGGGGACAATCAGCCCCAGCATTTT	CASKGVSGDNQPQHF
NA	TRBV29-1	TRBJ1-2	NA	TGCAGCGTTGACGGGGCCATCTATGGCTACACCTTC	CSVDGAIYGYTF
NA	TRBV28	TRBJ2-7	TRBD2	TGTGCCAGCAGTTCGGGGGATAGCGGGGGATCCTACGAGCAGTACTTC	CASSSGDSGGSYEQYF
NA	TRBV28	TRBJ2-7	TRBD1	TGTGCCAGCAGTTTACCCGACAGGGGCCCCTACGAGCAGTACTTC	CASSLPDRGPYEQYF
NA	TRBV5-4	TRBJ2-2	NA	TGTGCCAGCAGCGGAATACAGGGAACGAACACCGGGGAGCTGTTTTTT	CASSGIQGTNTGELFF
NA	TRBV27	TRBJ2-3	TRBD2	TGTGCCAGCAGTTTATCGGGGGGGGGTACGCAGTATTTT	CASSLSGGGTQYF
NA	TRBV24-1	TRBJ1-1	NA	TGTGCCACCAGTGACGGGGGACAGAACACTGAAGCTTTCTTT	CATSDGGQNTEAFF
NA	TRBV13	TRBJ2-7	NA	TGTGCCAGCAGCCCAGACAGATACGAGCAGTACTTC	CASSPDRYEQYF
NA	TRBV2	TRBJ2-3	TRBD2	TGTGCCAGCAGTGAAGAAAGCGGGGGTGGCACAGATACGCAGTATTTT	CASSEESGGGTDTQYF
NA	TRBV6-4	TRBJ2-3	NA	TGTGCCAGCAGTGCCGGCCAGGGGAGCACAGATACGCAGTATTTT	CASSAGQGSTDTQYF
NA	TRBV18	TRBJ1-5	TRBD1	TGTGCCAGCTCACAGGGACAGAATCAGCCCCAGCATTTT	CASSQGQNQPQHF
NA	TRBV2	TRBJ2-7	TRBD1	TGTGCCAGCATTATGGACAGGGACTCCTACGAGCAGTACTTC	CASIMDRDSYEQYF
NA	TRBV9	TRBJ1-2	NA	TGTGCCAGCAGCGACTACGAGGACGGGACTAACTATGGCTACACCTTC	CASSDYEDGTNYGYTF
NA	TRBV6-5	TRBJ1-5	NA	TGTGCCACCAAAGGGGTAAGCCAGCCCCAGCATTTT	CATKGVSQPQHF
NA	TRBV7-2	TRBJ2-7	NA	TGTGCCAGCAGCTTAACACAGACTACCTACGAGCAGTACTTC	CASSLTQTTYEQYF
NA	TRBV5-8	TRBJ2-7	NA	TGTGCCAGCAATGAGCGCTCCTACGAGCAGTACTTC	CASNERSYEQYF
NA	TRBV19	TRBJ1-4	TRBD1	TGTGCCAGTAGTTCCCGCCAACAGGGGGCTGAAAAACTGTTTTTT	CASSSRQQGAEKLFF
many	TRBV14	TRBJ1-1	TRBD1	TGTGCCAGCAGCCGCCTGACAGGGGAAAACACTGAAGCTTTCTTT	CASSRLTGENTEAFF
NA	TRBV5-4	TRBJ2-3	TRBD2	TGTGCCAGCAGCCCCTTTAGCGGGAGCACAGATACGCAGTATTTT	CASSPFSGSTDTQYF
NA	TRBV5-1	TRBJ1-2	TRBD1	TGCGCCAGCAGCGCGGGGACAGGAGCTAACTATGGCTACACCTTC	CASSAGTGANYGYTF
NA	TRBV24-1	TRBJ2-1	NA	TGTGCCACCAGTGATTTGCCTGGGGCGAGCATCAATGAGCAGTTCTTC	CATSDLPGASINEQFF
NA	TRBV5-1	TRBJ2-7	TRBD2	TGCGCCAGCAGCTTGCGGCTAGCGGGGGCTTTCACCTACGAGCAGTACTTC	CASSLRLAGAFTYEQYF
NA	TRBV27	TRBJ2-3	NA	TGTGCCAGCAGTCACGGCGCAGATACGCAGTATTTT	CASSHGADTQYF
NA	TRBV28	TRBJ2-5	TRBD2	TGTGCCAGCAGTTTAAGCGGGGTGGGGCAAGAGACCCAGTACTTC	CASSLSGVGQETQYF
NA	TRBV5-1	TRBJ2-1	TRBD1	TGCGCCAGCGGGACAGGGGGGAATGAGCAGTTCTTC	CASGTGGNEQFF
once	TRBV21-1	TRBJ1-1	NA	TGTGCCAGCAGCAAATGGGGCCCGGGACATCCGAACACTGAAGCTTTCTTT	CASSKWGPGHPNTEAFF